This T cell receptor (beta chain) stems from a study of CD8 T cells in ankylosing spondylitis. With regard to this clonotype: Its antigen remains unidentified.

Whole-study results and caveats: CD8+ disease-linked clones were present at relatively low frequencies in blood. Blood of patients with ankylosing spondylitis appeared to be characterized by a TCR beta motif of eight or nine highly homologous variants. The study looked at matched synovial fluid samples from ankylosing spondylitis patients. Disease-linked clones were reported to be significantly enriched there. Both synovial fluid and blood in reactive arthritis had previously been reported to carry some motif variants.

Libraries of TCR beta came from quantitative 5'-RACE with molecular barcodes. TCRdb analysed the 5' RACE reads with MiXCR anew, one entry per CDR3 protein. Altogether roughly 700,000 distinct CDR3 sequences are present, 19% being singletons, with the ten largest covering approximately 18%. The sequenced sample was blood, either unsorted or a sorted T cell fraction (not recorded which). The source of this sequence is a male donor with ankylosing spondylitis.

In DNA, the CDR3 is TGTGCCACCAGCAGAGATTTGGGCACGGACGAGCAGTACTTC. Protein sequence: CATSRDLGTDEQYF. This rearrangement joins TRBV15 to TRBJ2-7, with D uncertain. CDR3 length: 14 amino acids. Trimming stripped 0 bases from V and 5 bases from J, with 11 bases between. The germline CDR1 and CDR2 sequences are LNHNV and YYDKDF (reference sequence).